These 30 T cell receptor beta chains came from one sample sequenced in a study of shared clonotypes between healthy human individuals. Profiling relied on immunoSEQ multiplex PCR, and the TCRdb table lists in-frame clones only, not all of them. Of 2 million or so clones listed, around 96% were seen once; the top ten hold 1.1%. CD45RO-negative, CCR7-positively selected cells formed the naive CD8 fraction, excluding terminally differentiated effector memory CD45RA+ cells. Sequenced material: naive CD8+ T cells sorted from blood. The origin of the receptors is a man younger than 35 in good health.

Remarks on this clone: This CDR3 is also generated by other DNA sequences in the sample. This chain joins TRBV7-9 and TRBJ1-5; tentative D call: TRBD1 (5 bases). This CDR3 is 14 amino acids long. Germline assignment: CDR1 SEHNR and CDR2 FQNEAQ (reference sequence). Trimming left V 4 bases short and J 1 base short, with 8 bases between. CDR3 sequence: CASSSGGSNQPQHF. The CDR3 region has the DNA TGTGCCAGCAGCTCGGGGGGGAGCAATCAGCCCCAGCATTTT.

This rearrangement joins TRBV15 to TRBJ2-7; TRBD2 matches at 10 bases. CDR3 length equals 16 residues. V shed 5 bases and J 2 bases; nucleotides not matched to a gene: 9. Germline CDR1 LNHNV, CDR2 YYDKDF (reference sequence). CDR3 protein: CATSGGRLAGPYEQYF. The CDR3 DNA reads TGTGCCACCAGCGGTGGGAGACTAGCGGGCCCCTACGAGCAGTACTTC. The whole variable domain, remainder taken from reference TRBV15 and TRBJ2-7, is DAMVIQNPRYQVTQFGKPVTLSCSQTLNHNVMYWYQQKSSQAPKLLFHYYDKDFNNEADTPDNFQSRRPNTSFCFLDIRSPGLGDTAMYLCATSGGRLAGPYEQYFGPGTRLTVT.

CDR3 protein: CASSIAGTSDEQFF. The DNA of the CDR3 is TGTGCCAGTAGTATAGCGGGGACTAGCGATGAGCAGTTCTTC. The chain employs TRBV19 and TRBJ2-1; TRBD2 aligns across 10 bases. Germline CDR1 is LNHDA and CDR2 is SQIVND (reference sequence). The ends lost 1 base at V and 8 bases at J; junction bases unmatched: 2. This CDR3 comprises 14 residues.

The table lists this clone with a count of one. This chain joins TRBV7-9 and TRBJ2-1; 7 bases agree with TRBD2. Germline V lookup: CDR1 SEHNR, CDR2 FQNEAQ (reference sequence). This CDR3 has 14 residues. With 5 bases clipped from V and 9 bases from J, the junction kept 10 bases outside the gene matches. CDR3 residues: CASSPTSTRSEQFF. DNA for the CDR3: TGTGCCAGCAGCCCGACTAGCACGAGGAGTGAGCAGTTCTTC.

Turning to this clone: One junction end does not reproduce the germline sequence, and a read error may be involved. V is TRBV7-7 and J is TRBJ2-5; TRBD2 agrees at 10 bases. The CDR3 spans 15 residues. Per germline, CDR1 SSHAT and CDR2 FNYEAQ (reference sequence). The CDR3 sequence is CASSFVAGGEETQYF. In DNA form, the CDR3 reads TGTGCTAGCAGCTTCGTAGCGGGAGGCGAAGAGACCCAGTACTTC.

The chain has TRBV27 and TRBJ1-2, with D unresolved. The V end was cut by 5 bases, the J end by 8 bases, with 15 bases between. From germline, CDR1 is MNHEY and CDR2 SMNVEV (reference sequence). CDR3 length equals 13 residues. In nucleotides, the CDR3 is TGTGCCAGCAGTAAGGGCGGGATGAGGGGCTACACCTTC. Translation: CASSKGGMRGYTF.

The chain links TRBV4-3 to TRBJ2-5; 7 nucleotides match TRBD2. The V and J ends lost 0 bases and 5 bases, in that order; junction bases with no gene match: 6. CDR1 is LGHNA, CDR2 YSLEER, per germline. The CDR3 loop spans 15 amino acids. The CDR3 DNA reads TGCGCCAGCAGCCAAGAGAGAATCGGGAGGGAGACCCAGTACTTC. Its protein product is CASSQERIGRETQYF.

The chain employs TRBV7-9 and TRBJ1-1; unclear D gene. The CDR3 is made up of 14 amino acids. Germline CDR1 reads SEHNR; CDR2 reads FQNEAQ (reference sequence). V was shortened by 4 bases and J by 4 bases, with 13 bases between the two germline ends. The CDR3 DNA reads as TGTGCCAGCAGCTCCTCGGACCCGAGCACTGAAGCTTTCTTT. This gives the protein CASSSSDPSTEAFF.

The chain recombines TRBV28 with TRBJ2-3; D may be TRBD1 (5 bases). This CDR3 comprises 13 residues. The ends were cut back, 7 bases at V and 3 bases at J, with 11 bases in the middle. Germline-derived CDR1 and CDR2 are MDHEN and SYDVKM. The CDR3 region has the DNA TGTGCCAGCACTGGGGCAGTAACAGATACGCAGTATTTT. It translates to CASTGAVTDTQYF.

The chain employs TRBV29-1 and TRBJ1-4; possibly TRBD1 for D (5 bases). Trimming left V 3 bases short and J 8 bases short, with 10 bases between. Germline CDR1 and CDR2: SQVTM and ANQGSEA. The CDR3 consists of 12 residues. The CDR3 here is CSVDAGNEKLFF. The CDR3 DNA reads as TGCAGCGTTGACGCAGGGAACGAAAAACTGTTTTTT.

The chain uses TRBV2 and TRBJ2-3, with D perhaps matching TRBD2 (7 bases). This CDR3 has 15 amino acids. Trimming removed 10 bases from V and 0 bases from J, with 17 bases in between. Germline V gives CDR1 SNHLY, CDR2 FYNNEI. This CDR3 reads CAILVGGDSTDTQYF. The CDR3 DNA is TGTGCCATCCTTGTAGGGGGGGACAGCACAGATACGCAGTATTTT.

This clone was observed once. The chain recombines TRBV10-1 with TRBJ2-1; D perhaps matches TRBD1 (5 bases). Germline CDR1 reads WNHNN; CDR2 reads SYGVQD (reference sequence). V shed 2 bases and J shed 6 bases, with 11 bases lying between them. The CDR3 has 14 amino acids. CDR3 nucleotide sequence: TGCGCCAGCAGTGAGGACAGACTTGGCAATGAGCAGTTCTTC. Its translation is CASSEDRLGNEQFF.

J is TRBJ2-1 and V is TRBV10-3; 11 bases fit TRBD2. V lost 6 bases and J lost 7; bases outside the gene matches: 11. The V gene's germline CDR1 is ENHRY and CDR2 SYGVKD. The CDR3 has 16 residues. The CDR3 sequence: CAIRAITSGSENEQFF. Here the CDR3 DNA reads TGTGCCATCAGAGCCATAACTAGCGGGAGCGAGAATGAGCAGTTCTTC.

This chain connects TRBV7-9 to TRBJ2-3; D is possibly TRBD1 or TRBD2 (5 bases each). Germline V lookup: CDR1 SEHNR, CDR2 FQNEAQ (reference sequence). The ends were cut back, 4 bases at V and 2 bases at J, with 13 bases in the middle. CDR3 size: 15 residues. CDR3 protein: CASSSVVGPTDTQYF. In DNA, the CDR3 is TGTGCCAGCAGCTCAGTAGTGGGACCCACAGATACGCAGTATTTT.

The CDR3 sequence: CASSFYGSPGYTF. In nucleotides, the CDR3 is TGTGCCAGCAGCTTTTACGGCTCCCCCGGCTACACCTTC. The chain couples TRBV5-6 to TRBJ1-2, with D hard to call. Germline-derived CDR1 and CDR2 are SGHDT and YYEEEE. With 2 bases removed from V and 8 bases from J, the gap between germline ends came to 13 bases. This CDR3 is 13 amino acids long.

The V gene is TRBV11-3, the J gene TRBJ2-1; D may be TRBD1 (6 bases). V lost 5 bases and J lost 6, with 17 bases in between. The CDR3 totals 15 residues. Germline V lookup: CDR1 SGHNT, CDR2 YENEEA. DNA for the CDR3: TGTGCCAGCAGCGACTACAGGGATTTAGGCAATGAGCAGTTCTTC. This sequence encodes CASSDYRDLGNEQFF.

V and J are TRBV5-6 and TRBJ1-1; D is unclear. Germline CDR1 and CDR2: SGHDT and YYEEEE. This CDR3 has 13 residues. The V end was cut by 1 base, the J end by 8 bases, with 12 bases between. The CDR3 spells CASSLLPSTEAFF. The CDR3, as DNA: TGTGCCAGCAGCTTGTTGCCCAGTACCGAAGCTTTCTTT.

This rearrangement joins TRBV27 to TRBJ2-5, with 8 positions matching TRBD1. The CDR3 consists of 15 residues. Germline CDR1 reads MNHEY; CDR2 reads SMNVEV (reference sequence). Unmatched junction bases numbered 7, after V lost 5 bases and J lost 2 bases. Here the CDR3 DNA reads TGTGCCAGCAGTCCATACAGGGGGTTGCAAGAGACCCAGTACTTC. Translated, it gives CASSPYRGLQETQYF.

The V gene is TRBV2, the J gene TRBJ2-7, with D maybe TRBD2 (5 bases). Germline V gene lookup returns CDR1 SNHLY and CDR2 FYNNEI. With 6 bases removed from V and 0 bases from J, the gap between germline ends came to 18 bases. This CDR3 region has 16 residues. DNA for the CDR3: TGTGCCAGCAGCGAGCTACTAGAAAGGAGCTCCTACGAGCAGTACTTC. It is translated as CASSELLERSSYEQYF.

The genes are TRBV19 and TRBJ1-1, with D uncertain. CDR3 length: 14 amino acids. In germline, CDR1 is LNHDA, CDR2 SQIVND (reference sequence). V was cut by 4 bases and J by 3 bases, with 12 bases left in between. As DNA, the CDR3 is TGTGCCAGTAGTAAAGCGAATTGGGACACTGAAGCTTTCTTT. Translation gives CASSKANWDTEAFF.

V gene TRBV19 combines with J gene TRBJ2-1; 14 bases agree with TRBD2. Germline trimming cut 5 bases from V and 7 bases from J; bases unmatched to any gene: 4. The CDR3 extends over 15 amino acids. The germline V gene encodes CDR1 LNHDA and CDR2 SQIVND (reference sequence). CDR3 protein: CASSVGTSGSNEQFF. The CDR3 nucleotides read TGTGCCAGTAGTGTGGGGACTAGCGGGAGTAATGAGCAGTTCTTC. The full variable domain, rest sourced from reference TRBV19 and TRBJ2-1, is DGGITQSPKYLFRKEGQNVTLSCEQNLNHDAMYWYRQDPGQGLRLIYYSQIVNDFQKGDIAEGYSVSREKKESFPLTVTSAQKNPTAFYLCASSVGTSGSNEQFFGPGTRLTVL.

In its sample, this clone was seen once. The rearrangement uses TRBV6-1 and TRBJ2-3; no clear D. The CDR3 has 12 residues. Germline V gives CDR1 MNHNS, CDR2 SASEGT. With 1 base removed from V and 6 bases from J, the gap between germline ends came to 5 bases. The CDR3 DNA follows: TGTGCCAGCAGTGAAGTTGATGATACGCAGTATTTT. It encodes CASSEVDDTQYF.

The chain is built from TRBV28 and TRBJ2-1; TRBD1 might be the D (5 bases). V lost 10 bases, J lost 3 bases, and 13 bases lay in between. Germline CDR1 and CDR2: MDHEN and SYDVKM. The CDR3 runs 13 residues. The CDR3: CATTERGYNEQFF. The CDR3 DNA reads TGTGCCACCACGGAAAGGGGCTACAATGAGCAGTTCTTC.

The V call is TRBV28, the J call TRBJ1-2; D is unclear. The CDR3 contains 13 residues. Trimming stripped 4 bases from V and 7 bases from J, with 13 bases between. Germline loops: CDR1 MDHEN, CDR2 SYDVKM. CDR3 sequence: CASSYVDYGGYTF. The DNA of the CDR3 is TGTGCCAGCAGTTATGTCGACTACGGTGGCTACACCTTC.

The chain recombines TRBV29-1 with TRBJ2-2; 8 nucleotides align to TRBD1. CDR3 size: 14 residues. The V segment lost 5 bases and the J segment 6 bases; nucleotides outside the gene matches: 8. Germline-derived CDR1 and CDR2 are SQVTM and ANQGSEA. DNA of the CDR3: TGCAGCGTTACCGCCGGGACAGGTTCCGGGGAGCTGTTTTTT. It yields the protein CSVTAGTGSGELFF.

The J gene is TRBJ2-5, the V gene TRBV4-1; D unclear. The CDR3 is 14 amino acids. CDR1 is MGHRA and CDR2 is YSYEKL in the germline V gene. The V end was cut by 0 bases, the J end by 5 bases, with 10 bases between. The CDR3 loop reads CASSQEWAQETQYF. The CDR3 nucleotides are TGCGCCAGCAGCCAAGAATGGGCCCAGGAGACCCAGTACTTC.

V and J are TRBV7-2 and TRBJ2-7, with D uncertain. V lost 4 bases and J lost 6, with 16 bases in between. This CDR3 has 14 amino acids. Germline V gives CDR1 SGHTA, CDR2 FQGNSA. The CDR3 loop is CASSSPDGGAEQYF. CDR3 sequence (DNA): TGTGCCAGCAGCTCCCCTGATGGTGGTGCCGAGCAGTACTTC.

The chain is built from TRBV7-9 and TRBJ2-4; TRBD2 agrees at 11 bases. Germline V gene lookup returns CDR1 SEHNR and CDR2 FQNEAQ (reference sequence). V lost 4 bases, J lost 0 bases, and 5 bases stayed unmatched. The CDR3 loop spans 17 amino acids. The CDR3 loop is CASSSGLAASAKNIQYF. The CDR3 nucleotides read TGTGCCAGCAGCTCGGGACTAGCGGCCTCAGCCAAAAACATTCAGTACTTC.

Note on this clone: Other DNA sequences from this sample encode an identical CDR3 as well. CDR3 nucleotides: TGTGCCAGTAGAGAACCCGGGACGGTGAACACTGAAGCTTTCTTT. It translates to CASREPGTVNTEAFF. The gene calls are TRBV19 and TRBJ1-1; tentatively, D is TRBD1 (5 bases). Germline V CDR1 and CDR2: LNHDA, SQIVND (reference sequence). This CDR3 spans 15 amino acids. The ends were cut back, 6 bases at V and 0 bases at J, with 14 bases in the middle.

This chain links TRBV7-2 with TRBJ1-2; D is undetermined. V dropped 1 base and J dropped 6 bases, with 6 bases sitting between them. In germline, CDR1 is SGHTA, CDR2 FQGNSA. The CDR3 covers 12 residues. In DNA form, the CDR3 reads TGTGCCAGCAGCTTAGATAGGGATGGCTACACCTTC. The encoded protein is CASSLDRDGYTF.